Listed below are T cell receptor beta chains from one sample, sequenced in a study of T-cell memory formation after mild COVID-19. TCRdb independently ran MiXCR on the 5' RACE reads; one entry per CDR3 protein. The table shows about 340,000 distinct CDR3 sequences, with over 10% occurring only once. The sample taken for sequencing was PBMCs or a T cell subset sorted from them (not recorded which). The receptors come from a man between 18 and 35 years old who had mild COVID-19 (a few samples of this study predate the infection). Cell type and time point are not known. Both conserved end residues are part of each CDR3. A D gene is named only where the DNA matches it firmly. Clone size is shown for a subset of rows, as once, few, many or a class of expanded clone.

TRBV2,.,TRBD2,TRBJ2-1,TGTGCCAGCAGTGAAGGGCTAGCGGGGGAGCAGTTCTTC,CASSEGLAGEQFF
TRBV28,.,TRBD2,TRBJ2-3,TGTGCCAGCAGTGACGGGGGGGGCAGCACAGATACGCAGTATTTT,CASSDGGGSTDTQYF
TRBV7-7,.,.,TRBJ1-2,TGTGCTAGCAGCTACCTCTCCGCCCCGAGTTGTAACGGCTACACCTTC,CASSYLSAPSCNGYTF
TRBV4-1,many,.,TRBJ2-7,TGCGCCAGCAGCCAAGAATACAGGCTCCTCCGCGAGCAGTACTTC,CASSQEYRLLREQYF
TRBV4-3,few,.,TRBJ1-1,TGCGCCAGCAGCCAAGAAGGCCAGGGGCAAGGAGCTTTCTTT,CASSQEGQGQGAFF
TRBV5-1,few,.,TRBJ1-1,TGCGCCAGCAGCTGGGGCGGTTCAGGGACTGAAGCTTTCTTT,CASSWGGSGTEAFF
TRBV6-6,many,.,TRBJ2-4,TGTGCCAGTCAACCCCGGGACGGTAAAAACATTCAGTACTTC,CASQPRDGKNIQYF
TRBV4-1,many,TRBD1,TRBJ2-2,TGCGCCAGCAGCCACGAAGGGACAGGGGATGACGGGGAGCTGTTTTTT,CASSHEGTGDDGELFF
TRBV20-1,.,TRBD1,TRBJ1-2,TGCAGTGCTCCTTGGGCAGGGGGCCATGGCTACACCTTC,CSAPWAGGHGYTF
TRBV9,few,TRBD1,TRBJ2-5,TGTGCCAGCAGCGATCAGGGGGCGCGAGGGGAGACCCAGTACTTC,CASSDQGARGETQYF
TRBV18,many,.,TRBJ2-5,TGTGCCAGCTCACCCATACAGGGCGAAGAGACCCAGTACTTC,CASSPIQGEETQYF
TRBV6-5,.,TRBD2,TRBJ2-5,TGTGCCAGCAGTTTCGGACTAGCGGGGTCAGAGACCCAGTACTTC,CASSFGLAGSETQYF
TRBV12-3/TRBV12-4,once,.,TRBJ1-2,TGTGCCAGCACCCTGGGGGATGGCTACACCTTC,CASTLGDGYTF
TRBV6-5,few,.,TRBJ1-2,TGTGCCAGCAGGCAAAATATGGGTGGGAAAGCTAACTATGGCTACACCTTC,CASRQNMGGKANYGYTF
TRBV20-1,few,TRBD2,TRBJ2-7,TGCAGTGCTAGACCCTTTGCAAGCGGGGCTACCTACGAGCAGTACTTC,CSARPFASGATYEQYF
TRBV6-6,few,.,TRBJ2-5,TGTGCCAGCAGTTACTCCACAAGGAGGGCACAAGAGACCCAGTACTTC,CASSYSTRRAQETQYF
TRBV7-2,.,.,TRBJ2-2,TGTGCCAGCAGCCGTAACCCCGGCGAGCTGTTTTTT,CASSRNPGELFF
TRBV12-3/TRBV12-4,.,.,TRBJ1-1,TGTGCCAGCAGTTTAGAGGGAGGGGGTTTGACTGAAGCTTTCTTT,CASSLEGGGLTEAFF
TRBV6-2/TRBV6-3,.,TRBD2,TRBJ2-1,TGTGCCAGCAGTTACTCGATCTTGCGGGGGGGCCCCTACAATGAGCAGTTCTTC,CASSYSILRGGPYNEQFF
TRBV7-9,few,.,TRBJ2-3,TGTGCCAGCAGCTTAGCGCTCGGGACCTATAGCACAGATACGCAGTATTTT,CASSLALGTYSTDTQYF
TRBV20-1,.,.,TRBJ2-5,TGCAGTGCTTTACAGGGTTTAGGGCAAGAGACCCAGTACTTC,CSALQGLGQETQYF
TRBV15,few,.,TRBJ1-2,TGTGCCACCAGCACCGCTTACTATGGCTACACCTTC,CATSTAYYGYTF
TRBV5-1,few,.,TRBJ2-3,TGCGCCAGCAGCTTGGTCCTACAGATAAGCACGGGAGATACGCAGTATTTT,CASSLVLQISTGDTQYF
TRBV4-1,few,.,TRBJ2-7,TGCGCCAGCAGCCAAGGGGGTAGGACCTACGAGCAGTACTTC,CASSQGGRTYEQYF
TRBV10-3,.,TRBD1,TRBJ2-7,TGTGCCAGCAGGACAGGGGATTCCTACGAGCAGTACTTC,CASRTGDSYEQYF
TRBV24-1,few,.,TRBJ2-3,TGTGCCACCAGTGTGTTGGATACGCAGTATTTT,CATSVLDTQYF
TRBV9,few,TRBD2,TRBJ2-2,TGTGCCAGCAGCGTAGGACTAGCGGGGAACACCGGGGAGCTGTTTTTT,CASSVGLAGNTGELFF